These 7 T cell receptor beta chains were all obtained from the same sample, sequenced in a study of T cells in Graves' hyperthyroidism and ophthalmopathy. It was RNA transcripts that yielded the amplified TCR beta CDR3 regions. A set of HTBI primers served as the primers for a first-round RT-PCR of the TCR CDR3. TCRdb used MiXCR to reprocess the multiplex PCR reads, holding one entry per CDR3 protein. Of about 400,000 distinct CDR3 sequences in the sample, approximately 14% were seen once. Sequences were obtained from blood. Source of these receptors: a man in his late teens or twenties with Graves' ophthalmopathy.

V and J are TRBV18 and TRBJ2-3; 8 bases map to TRBD2. This CDR3 is 17 amino acids long. With V trimmed by 4 bases and J by 2 bases, 11 bases remained unmatched. Germline-derived CDR1 and CDR2 are KGHSH and LQKENI. CDR3 region: CASSLTGGMASTDTQYF. CDR3 bases: TGTGCCAGCTCACTGACGGGGGGGATGGCATCCACAGATACGCAGTATTTT. The complete variable domain, with remaining parts taken from reference TRBV18 and TRBJ2-3, reads NAGVMQNPRHLVRRRGQEARLRCSPMKGHSHVYWYRQLPEEGLKFMVYLQKENIIDESGMPKERFSAEFPKEGPSILRIQQVVRGDSAAYFCASSLTGGMASTDTQYFGPGTRLTVL.

This clonotype was picked up many times. V is TRBV10-3 and J is TRBJ2-5; D not resolved. The CDR3 is made up of 12 amino acids. V was shortened by 7 bases and J by 0 bases, with 6 bases between the two germline ends. In germline, CDR1 is ENHRY, CDR2 SYGVKD. For the CDR3, the DNA is TGTGCCATCACCGGCGACCAAGAGACCCAGTACTTC. Translated, it gives CAITGDQETQYF.

This clonotype was detected ten times or more. The chain employs TRBV20-1 and TRBJ2-1, with TRBD2 matching 14 bases. The CDR3 has 18 amino acids. After removal of 6 bases from V and 10 bases from J, the junction contained 20 bases not matched to a gene. Per germline, CDR1 DFQATT and CDR2 SNEGSKA (reference sequence). The CDR3 coding sequence is TGCAGTGCACGACTCGGGACTAGCGGGGGATTGAGCGTAAGAGAGCAGTTCTTC. Residues: CSARLGTSGGLSVREQFF.

In this sample, this clonotype turned up many times. This chain connects TRBV12-3 or TRBV12-4 to TRBJ2-7; the D gene is possibly TRBD2 (5 bases). V was clipped by 7 bases and J by 0 bases, with 13 bases between them. The length of the CDR3 is 14 residues. CDR3 in amino acids: CASTLAGDSYEQYF. In nucleotides, the CDR3 is TGTGCCAGCACCCTGGCGGGCGACTCCTACGAGCAGTACTTC.

There are many counts of this clonotype. The J gene is TRBJ1-1, the V gene TRBV20-1; D remains ambiguous. V was pared by 4 bases and J by 2 bases, with 11 bases between. The CDR3 is 13 residues long. Germline loops: CDR1 DFQATT, CDR2 SNEGSKA (reference sequence). CDR3 amino acids: CSAIRELNTEAFF. The CDR3 region has the DNA TGCAGTGCTATAAGGGAGTTAAACACTGAAGCTTTCTTT.

This clonotype was recorded many times. J is TRBJ2-3 and V is TRBV27, with D perhaps matching TRBD1 (5 bases). The CDR3 sequence is 15 residues long. Germline V gene lookup returns CDR1 MNHEY and CDR2 SMNVEV (reference sequence). Trimming pared 0 bases from V and 3 bases from J, leaving 10 bases between. For the CDR3, the DNA is TGTGCCAGCAGTTTATCCGGTAGGACAACAGATACGCAGTATTTT. This translates into CASSLSGRTTDTQYF.

This clonotype has ten or more counts. The chain joins TRBV7-6 to TRBJ2-7; 7 nucleotides match TRBD2. V dropped 0 bases and J dropped 2; count of bases not matched to a gene: 16. From germline, CDR1 is SGHVS and CDR2 FNYEAQ. The CDR3 length is 19 residues. The CDR3 spells CASSLALGASERGAYEQYF. The CDR3, as DNA: TGTGCCAGCAGCTTAGCCCTAGGTGCTAGTGAGCGGGGAGCCTACGAGCAGTACTTC.